Sequencing of this T cell receptor (beta chain) was carried out in a study of early T cells in non-severe SARS-CoV-2 infection. Individual cDNA molecules received unique molecular identifiers. TCRdb ran MiXCR on the 5' RACE reads and lists one entry per CDR3 protein. The sample consists of tens of thousands of distinct CDR3 sequences, 9.1% of them appearing once. This CDR3 region has 12 residues. With V trimmed by 5 bases and J by 3 bases, 1 base remained unmatched. As to this clonotype: Its antigen is still unknown.

Study-wide results and caveats: Database matching using VDJdb favored anti-spike CD8 responses, with private and CD4 specificities left missing.

Input material: whole blood. V usage is TRBV12-3 or TRBV12-4 and J usage is TRBJ2-7; 7 bases are shared with TRBD1. The source of this sequence is an adult who was a healthcare worker with PCR-confirmed SARS-CoV-2 infection or an uninfected control (not recorded which). The CDR3 protein is CASSRQGYEQYF. In DNA form, the CDR3 reads TGTGCCAGCAGTCGACAGGGCTACGAGCAGTACTTC.